This T cell receptor (beta chain) was retrieved from a study of blood T cell repertoires in COVID-19. Study information: Material from acute and convalescent COVID-19 was sourced from the United States, Italy and Spain. T cells, B-cell-depleted T cells, or PBMCs supplied cDNA or gDNA.

CDR1 and CDR2 (germline): MNHEY, SVGAGI. The V end was cut by 6 bases, the J end by 6 bases, with 16 bases between. The CDR3 runs to 14 residues. Original handling: Reference gene primer amplification yielded estimated nucleated cell counts. The method was immunoSEQ multiplex PCR; TCRdb's version includes in-frame clones alone and lacks a portion of them. The V and J calls and clone size come from that table; D and trimming were worked out from the DNA. The sample consists of around 81,000 clones, roughly 88% of them appearing once. The material sequenced was peripheral blood. The receptor comes from a man between 65 and 85 years old with acute or convalescent COVID-19. J is TRBJ2-3 and V is TRBV6-5, with D possibly TRBD2 on 6 matching bases. CDR3 loop: CASSPGTFGDTQYF. For the CDR3, the DNA is TGTGCCAGCAGCCCAGGGACTTTCGGGGATACGCAGTATTTT.